A single sample gave rise to the 14 T cell receptor beta chains below, sequenced in a study of T-cell memory formation after mild COVID-19. In TCRdb, the 5' RACE reads were re-called with MiXCR into one record per CDR3 protein. The data hold roughly 250,000 distinct CDR3 sequences, with about a sixth observed a single time. The sample was PBMCs or a T cell subset sorted from them (not recorded which). The origin of the receptors is a young man who had mild COVID-19 (a few samples of this study predate the infection). Cell type and time point are not known.

This clonotype has more than one count but fewer than ten. This sequence joins TRBV6-5 and TRBJ2-3; no definite D call. The CDR3 is 16 amino acids. Trimming cost V 0 bases and J 2 bases, with 12 bases left between them. Germline V CDR1 and CDR2: MNHEY, SVGAGI. CDR3 nucleotides: TGTGCCAGCAGTTACTCACCAACGGATCTCACAGATACGCAGTATTTT. Encoded protein: CASSYSPTDLTDTQYF.

This sequence joins TRBV7-2 and TRBJ2-3, with 9 positions matching TRBD2. This CDR3 region has 14 residues. Germline V gene lookup returns CDR1 SGHTA and CDR2 FQGNSA. V trimming: 4 bases; J trimming: 7 bases; junction bases outside the gene matches: 6. Here the CDR3 reads CASSYLAGENTQYF. The CDR3 DNA is TGTGCCAGCAGCTACTTAGCGGGGGAAAATACGCAGTATTTT.

This clonotype was observed a handful of times. The gene calls are TRBV7-8 and TRBJ1-5; D may be TRBD1 (5 bases). The V and J ends lost 5 bases and 6 bases respectively, with 14 bases between them. The CDR3 spans 14 residues. From germline, CDR1 is SGHVS and CDR2 FQNEAQ. CDR3 bases: TGTGCCAGCAGCGGGACCGGAGGGCGTCAGCCCCAGCATTTT. This gives the protein CASSGTGGRQPQHF. The full variable domain, rest sourced from reference TRBV7-8 and TRBJ1-5, is GAGVSQSPRYKVAKRGQDVALRCDPISGHVSLFWYQQALGQGPEFLTYFQNEAQLDKSGLPSDRFFAERPEGSVSTLKIQRTQQEDSAVYLCASSGTGGRQPQHFGDGTRLSIL.

The rearrangement uses TRBV20-1 and TRBJ2-7; D remains unclear. Germline lookup yields CDR1 DFQATT and CDR2 SNEGSKA (reference sequence). V was clipped by 2 bases and J by 5 bases, with 7 bases between them. The CDR3 covers 11 residues. The CDR3 coding sequence is TGCAGTGCTAGATCCGGGCACGAGCAGTACGTC. Its protein is CSARSGHEQYV.

This clonotype was counted a few times. V usage is TRBV7-3 and J usage is TRBJ2-1; D might be TRBD2 (6 bases). Looked up from germline, CDR1 is SGHTA and CDR2 is FQGTGA. V shed 5 bases and J shed 8 bases, with 19 bases lying between them. CDR3 length equals 15 residues. The CDR3 coding sequence is TGTGCCAGCAGCCCTACTCGCGACCCGGGGGATGAGCAGTTCTTC. Residues: CASSPTRDPGDEQFF. Full variable domain (rest looked up from reference TRBV7-3 and TRBJ2-1): GAGVSQTPSNKVTEKGKYVELRCDPISGHTALYWYRQSLGQGPEFLIYFQGTGAADDSGLPNDRFFAVRPEGSVSTLKIQRTERGDSAVYLCASSPTRDPGDEQFFGPGTRLTVL.

This rearrangement joins TRBV29-1 to TRBJ2-5; 8 bases fit TRBD1. Germline loops: CDR1 SQVTM, CDR2 ANQGSEA. Losses at the gene ends were 6 bases for V and 5 bases for J; bases not matched to a gene: 11. The CDR3 runs 14 residues. Written as DNA, the CDR3 is TGCAGCGTGGGACAGGACTTCCGCGGGGAGACCCAGTACTTC. This translates into CSVGQDFRGETQYF.

The chain recombines TRBV6-2 or TRBV6-3 with TRBJ2-3; D assignment may be TRBD1 or TRBD2 (5 bases each). With 1 base removed from V and 6 bases from J, the gap between germline ends came to 14 bases. This CDR3 is built from 15 residues. Germline loops: CDR1 MNHEY, CDR2 SVGEGT. CDR3 loop: CASSYWSRESDTQYF. Written as DNA, the CDR3 is TGTGCCAGCAGTTACTGGAGCAGGGAGTCGGATACGCAGTATTTT.

This chain's CDR3 is CASREQGGGSPLHF. DNA of the CDR3: TGTGCCAGCAGGGAACAGGGCGGTGGGTCACCCCTCCACTTT. V gene TRBV6-5 combines with J gene TRBJ1-6, with D possibly TRBD1 on 6 matching bases. The CDR3 has 14 residues. V lost 6 bases, J lost 10 bases, and 16 bases lay in between. Germline lookup yields CDR1 MNHEY and CDR2 SVGAGI.

This clonotype came up a few times. The chain carries TRBV11-2 and TRBJ2-5; 8 bases agree with TRBD2. The V gene end was trimmed by 7 bases and the J gene end by 1 base; junction bases not matched to a gene: 23. This CDR3 is built from 20 residues. Germline V CDR1 and CDR2: SGHAT, FQNNGV. The DNA for the CDR3 is TGTGCCAGCAACCTTAGTGCGACTAGCGAGGGGCGCACCTCCCAAGAGACCCAGTACTTC. This gives the protein CASNLSATSEGRTSQETQYF.

This clonotype appeared a few times. The chain employs TRBV7-8 and TRBJ2-5; D may be TRBD2 (7 bases). The V end lost 1 base, the J end lost 4 bases, and 13 bases lay between the germline ends. Germline lookup yields CDR1 SGHVS and CDR2 FQNEAQ. CDR3 length: 15 residues. The CDR3 sequence: CASSLVGGRGETQYF. In DNA form, the CDR3 reads TGTGCCAGCAGCTTAGTCGGGGGGCGCGGAGAGACCCAGTACTTC.

This clonotype was recorded at least ten times. The V gene is TRBV7-2, the J gene TRBJ1-4; possible D gene TRBD1, 5 bases. The germline V and J ends were trimmed by 3 bases and 7 bases, with 18 bases remaining between them. The germline CDR1 and CDR2 sequences are SGHTA and FQGNSA. This CDR3 is 16 amino acids long. CDR3 amino acids: CASSFSFEQAREKLFF. CDR3 bases: TGTGCCAGCAGCTTCTCTTTCGAACAGGCGCGTGAAAAACTGTTTTTT.

This clonotype was picked up a small number of times. The chain couples TRBV2 to TRBJ1-6, with unresolved D. From germline, CDR1 is SNHLY and CDR2 FYNNEI. The CDR3 consists of 12 residues. The V end was cut by 5 bases, the J end by 8 bases, with 7 bases between. The CDR3 loop is CASSPSYSPLHF. DNA for the CDR3: TGTGCCAGCAGTCCGAGTTATTCACCCCTCCACTTT.

The V call is TRBV20-1, the J call TRBJ2-5, with D perhaps given as TRBD1 or TRBD2 (5 bases each). The V end lost 6 bases, the J end lost 5 bases, and 16 bases lay between the germline ends. The CDR3 is made up of 13 amino acids. Germline CDR1 DFQATT, CDR2 SNEGSKA (reference sequence). CDR3 DNA: TGCAGTGCCTCGGCCGGGGCTAGGGAGACCCAGTACTTC. Translated, it gives CSASAGARETQYF.

Ten or more counts support this clonotype. The V and J genes are TRBV18 and TRBJ2-1, with 10 bases aligning to TRBD2. From germline, CDR1 is KGHSH and CDR2 LQKENI. The CDR3 is made up of 15 amino acids. The trim removed 1 base at V and 7 bases at J, leaving 4 bases unmatched. The CDR3 nucleotides read TGTGCCAGCTCACCACTGCCAGCGGGGGGGAATGAGCAGTTCTTC. This encodes CASSPLPAGGNEQFF.